A selection of T cell receptor beta chains follows, all from one sample in a study of regulatory T cells in long-lasting Graves disease. TCRdb re-called the multiplex PCR reads through MiXCR, storing one row per CDR3 protein. The sample lists some 370,000 distinct CDR3 sequences; under 25% were seen once. The sequencing used peripheral blood mononuclear cells (PBMCs), collected when the disease was refractory, from a patient treated with antithyroid drugs. Receptor source: a female donor with Graves disease. CDR3s include the opening cysteine and the closing phenylalanine or tryptophan. D genes are given only for firm matches. Expanded clones get a size class; other rows say once, few or many, or leave the size out.

DNA: TGCAGTGCTAGATCCGGGTACACTGAAGCTTTCTTT
CDR3: CSARSGYTEAFF
length: 12
V: TRBV20-1
size: many
D: .
J: TRBJ1-1

DNA: TGTGCCAGCAGACCCGGGGGGGGGAGGATGAACACTGAAGCTTTCTTT
CDR3: CASRPGGGRMNTEAFF
length: 16
V: TRBV6-1
size: .
D: .
J: TRBJ1-1

DNA: TGTGCCAGTAGTATAGTATCGTCCTACGAGCAGTACTTC
CDR3: CASSIVSSYEQYF
length: 13
V: TRBV19
size: .
D: .
J: TRBJ2-7

DNA: TGTGCCAGCAGTTCTTGGACTGGGCGTGGTGGCAATCAGCCCCAGCATTTT
CDR3: CASSSWTGRGGNQPQHF
length: 17
V: TRBV28
size: many
D: .
J: TRBJ1-5

DNA: TGTGCCAGCAGTGACGGGACTAGCCCCTCCTACGAGCAGTACTTC
CDR3: CASSDGTSPSYEQYF
length: 15
V: TRBV25-1
size: many
D: TRBD2
J: TRBJ2-7

DNA: TGTGCCAGCAGGAAGGGTTACACTGAAGCTTTCTTT
CDR3: CASRKGYTEAFF
length: 12
V: TRBV6-1
size: .
D: .
J: TRBJ1-1

DNA: TGCAGTGCTAGGGGCGGGGTGGCAGAAGAGACCCAGTACTTC
CDR3: CSARGGVAEETQYF
length: 14
V: TRBV20-1
size: many
D: .
J: TRBJ2-5

DNA: TGTGCCAGCAGTCCGTACGTTTCGGGACCAAGGAGGGACCCCCGGAGGGAGCAGTACTTC
CDR3: CASSPYVSGPRRDPRREQYF
length: 20
V: TRBV12-3/TRBV12-4
size: many
D: .
J: TRBJ2-7

DNA: TGTGCCATCGAGGCTCCCGGGGAGCTGTTTTTT
CDR3: CAIEAPGELFF
length: 11
V: TRBV11-2
size: .
D: .
J: TRBJ2-2

DNA: TGTGCCAGCTCACCAGTTGGGCAGAATGAAAAACTGTTTTTT
CDR3: CASSPVGQNEKLFF
length: 14
V: TRBV18
size: few
D: .
J: TRBJ1-4

DNA: TGTGCCAGCAGCTCCCCGGGACTAGCAACCTCATCCTCACACATGTCAGGGGAGTACTTC
CDR3: CASSSPGLATSSSHMSGEYF
length: 20
V: TRBV5-6
size: .
D: TRBD2
J: TRBJ2-7

DNA: TGTGCCATCAGTGAGTCGGGAGGAGTGAGCACCGGGGAGCTGTTTTTT
CDR3: CAISESGGVSTGELFF
length: 16
V: TRBV10-3
size: .
D: .
J: TRBJ2-2

DNA: TGTGCCAGCAGCTTCGGACAGGGGGAGGGGGGCTACACCTTC
CDR3: CASSFGQGEGGYTF
length: 14
V: TRBV7-3
size: .
D: TRBD1
J: TRBJ1-2

DNA: TGTGCCAGCAGCGGCATGGAGACCCAGTACTTC
CDR3: CASSGMETQYF
length: 11
V: TRBV12-3/TRBV12-4
size: many
D: .
J: TRBJ2-5

DNA: TGTGCCAGCAGACCTCGGACAGGGGCTGGCACTGAAGCTTTCTTT
CDR3: CASRPRTGAGTEAFF
length: 15
V: TRBV28
size: many
D: TRBD1
J: TRBJ1-1

DNA: TGTGCCAGCAGCCCCCAGGGGTATGGCTACACCTTC
CDR3: CASSPQGYGYTF
length: 12
V: TRBV27
size: many
D: .
J: TRBJ1-2

DNA: TGTGCCAGCAGTCGATCAGGAGGGGGAATCTATGGCTACACCTTC
CDR3: CASSRSGGGIYGYTF
length: 15
V: TRBV28
size: many
D: .
J: TRBJ1-2

DNA: TGTGCCAGCAGCTTATTTGGCAGCCAAGAGACCCAGTACTTC
CDR3: CASSLFGSQETQYF
length: 14
V: TRBV7-9
size: many
D: .
J: TRBJ2-5

DNA: TGTGCCAGCAGCCCCCGGGTGGGAGGACAGGGGCCTTACGAGCAGTACTTC
CDR3: CASSPRVGGQGPYEQYF
length: 17
V: TRBV7-6
size: few
D: TRBD1
J: TRBJ2-7

DNA: TGTGCCAGCAGTGTTATGAACACTGAAGCTTTCTTT
CDR3: CASSVMNTEAFF
length: 12
V: TRBV6-1
size: .
D: .
J: TRBJ1-1

DNA: TGTGCCAGCAGCTTAGCTGTGACAGCATACGAGCAGTACTTC
CDR3: CASSLAVTAYEQYF
length: 14
V: TRBV7-9
size: .
D: .
J: TRBJ2-7

DNA: TGTGCCAGCAGAGGGGGAGTTTCGGGAAATTCACCCCTCCACTTT
CDR3: CASRGGVSGNSPLHF
length: 15
V: TRBV12-3/TRBV12-4
size: few
D: .
J: TRBJ1-6

DNA: TGTGCCAGTAGTATTTTAGAATTCACCGGGGAGCTGTTTTTT
CDR3: CASSILEFTGELFF
length: 14
V: TRBV19
size: .
D: .
J: TRBJ2-2

DNA: TGTGCCAGCAGTTACTCGGCCCGGGACAGGGGGACTTCCAATCAGCCCCAGCATTTT
CDR3: CASSYSARDRGTSNQPQHF
length: 19
V: TRBV6-2/TRBV6-3
size: .
D: TRBD1
J: TRBJ1-5

DNA: TGTGCCAGCAGTCCCAGACAGGGGTTCGTCGGCGGGGAGCTGTTTTTT
CDR3: CASSPRQGFVGGELFF
length: 16
V: TRBV12-3/TRBV12-4
size: many
D: TRBD1
J: TRBJ2-2

DNA: TGTGCCAGCAGCGAACTCTGGAGAGGGACTGAAGCTTTCTTT
CDR3: CASSELWRGTEAFF
length: 14
V: TRBV2
size: many
D: .
J: TRBJ1-1

DNA: TGCAGTGCTAGAGATCGTCTACTAGCGGGAGGGAGAGAGACCCAGTACTTC
CDR3: CSARDRLLAGGRETQYF
length: 17
V: TRBV20-1
size: .
D: TRBD2
J: TRBJ2-5

DNA: TGTGCCAGCAGCGAGGGCCCAGTGAGGGGGACCCAGTACTTC
CDR3: CASSEGPVRGTQYF
length: 14
V: TRBV14
size: few
D: .
J: TRBJ2-5

DNA: TGCGCCAGCAGCCAAGTCTTTGGGGGACAGGACTATGGCTACACCTTC
CDR3: CASSQVFGGQDYGYTF
length: 16
V: TRBV4-3
size: .
D: TRBD1
J: TRBJ1-2

DNA: TGTGCCAGCAGCCAGCACCTGAGCTCCTACAATGAGCAGTTCTTC
CDR3: CASSQHLSSYNEQFF
length: 15
V: TRBV7-3
size: few
D: .
J: TRBJ2-1

DNA: TGCAGTGCTAGACCACCTCCAGGGCTCATGAACACTGAAGCTTTCTTT
CDR3: CSARPPPGLMNTEAFF
length: 16
V: TRBV20-1
size: many
D: .
J: TRBJ1-1

DNA: TGCAGTGGGCAGCAGGGGGTCTACGAGCAGTGCTTC
CDR3: CSGQQGVYEQCF
length: 12
V: TRBV20-1
size: few
D: TRBD1
J: TRBJ2-7

DNA: TGTGCCAGCAGTTACGGCGGCCCACGTGTGGAGCAGTACTTC
CDR3: CASSYGGPRVEQYF
length: 14
V: TRBV6-2/TRBV6-3
size: few
D: .
J: TRBJ2-7

DNA: TGTGCCAGCAGCCGGGGGGTTAATAATGAAAAACTGTTTTTT
CDR3: CASSRGVNNEKLFF
length: 14
V: TRBV11-2
size: few
D: .
J: TRBJ1-4